This TCR beta chain appears in the sequencing data of a study of blood T cell repertoires in COVID-19. Study details: Samples came from the United States, Italy and Spain, spanning acute and convalescent COVID-19. PBMCs, B-cell-depleted T cells, or T cells were the source of the cDNA or gDNA that made up the material.

Per the original data handling: Estimation of nucleated cell counts was performed using reference gene primer amplification. Data came from immunoSEQ multiplex PCR; TCRdb stores just in-frame clones and leaves some out. That table supplies the V and J calls and clone size; D and trimming were determined from the DNA. The sample yields 55,000 to 75,000 clones, 80% seen once. This sequence was found in a man between 65 and 85 years old who had recovered from COVID-19. The sample taken for sequencing was peripheral blood.

Here the CDR3 reads CASSPTSGSVGEQFF. The CDR3 nucleotides are TGTGCCAGCAGCCCGACTAGCGGGAGTGTCGGTGAGCAGTTCTTC. The chain links TRBV3-1 (or the pseudogene TRBV3-2) to TRBJ2-1, with 12 bases that match TRBD2. Germline CDR1 reads LGHDT; CDR2 reads YNNKEL (reference sequence). The CDR3 is 15 residues long. The V and J ends lost 4 bases and 9 bases, in that order; junction bases with no gene match: 7.